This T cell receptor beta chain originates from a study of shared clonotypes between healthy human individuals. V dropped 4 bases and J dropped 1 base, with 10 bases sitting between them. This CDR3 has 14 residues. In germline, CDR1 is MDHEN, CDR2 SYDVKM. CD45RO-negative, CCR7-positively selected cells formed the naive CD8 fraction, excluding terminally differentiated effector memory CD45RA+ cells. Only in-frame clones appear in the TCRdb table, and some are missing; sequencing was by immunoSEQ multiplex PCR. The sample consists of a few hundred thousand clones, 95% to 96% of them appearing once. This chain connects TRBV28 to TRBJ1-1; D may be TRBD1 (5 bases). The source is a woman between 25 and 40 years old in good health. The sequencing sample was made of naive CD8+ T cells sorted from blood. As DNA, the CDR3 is TGTGCCAGCAGTTGGAGGGGATCGAACACTGAAGCTTTCTTT. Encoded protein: CASSWRGSNTEAFF.